This T cell receptor (beta chain) is drawn from a study of T cell responses to AZD1222 COVID-19 vaccine. Study-wide context: Doses given second, at about 4 or about 12 weeks, were pooled.

Study-level results: White British donors predominated, females outnumbered males, and clonal diversity was possibly underestimated. Sampled repertoires all dated from after the peak T cell response. Reports say nearly half of spike-specific TCRs go after unmutated variant regions.

The data were produced by immunoSEQ multiplex PCR, yet TCRdb's version contains in-frame clones alone and is incomplete. Altogether 95,000 to 120,000 clones are present, roughly 86% being singletons, with the ten largest covering under 4%. As for this clone: The target antigen is unknown.

Trimming removed 1 base at V and 4 bases at J, with 8 bases between. This CDR3 contains 15 residues. CDR1 is KGHSH and CDR2 is LQKENI in the germline V gene. This specimen consisted of peripheral blood, obtained on day 0 of AZD1222 vaccination. The TCR comes from an adult in good health. The V and J genes are TRBV18 and TRBJ1-6; D is possibly TRBD1 (6 bases). The CDR3 spells CASSPQGEYNSPLHF. For the CDR3, the DNA is TGTGCCAGCTCACCACAGGGGGAGTATAATTCACCCCTCCACTTT.